This T cell receptor beta chain appears in the sequencing data of a study of T-cell memory formation after mild COVID-19. With 2 bases removed from V and 2 bases from J, the gap between germline ends came to 24 bases. This CDR3 is 19 amino acids long. CDR1 is MNHNY, CDR2 SVGAGI, per germline (reference sequence). This clonotype occurred a few times. As yet, its antigen is unknown. Findings of the study overall: Confirmation was lacking for SARS-CoV-2 specificity of second-wave clones that peaked on day 37.

TCRdb re-derived calls from the 5' RACE reads in MiXCR, one entry per CDR3 protein. The table shows 400,000 to 500,000 distinct CDR3 sequences, with 20% to 25% occurring only once. The receptor was derived from an adult woman who had mild COVID-19 (a few samples of this study predate the infection). Cell type and time point are not known. The chain employs TRBV6-6 and TRBJ1-1; D unclear. Sample: PBMCs or a T cell subset sorted from them (not recorded which). The CDR3 DNA reads TGTGCCAGCAGTTACCACAATTCATACGGAGACTGGGGTAACACTGAAGCTTTCTTT. Protein product: CASSYHNSYGDWGNTEAFF.